The rows below give T cell receptor beta chains drawn from one sample of a study of T cell changes during pregnancy in multiple sclerosis. Using immunoSEQ multiplex PCR, the repertoire was profiled, and TCRdb retains in-frame clones only, with some absent. The top ten clones hold about 0.53% of a sample with 40,000 or so clones, 80% to 90% of them seen once. The sequenced sample was CD4+ T cells from peripheral blood mononuclear cells, obtained before pregnancy. The source of these receptors is a female donor with multiple sclerosis, enrolled in a pregnancy study. The CDR3 runs from the conserved cysteine through the conserved F or W. The D gene is left open where the match is weak. Only part of the rows carry a size: once, few, many, or a class if the clone is expanded.

DNA	CDR3	J	size	V	D
TGCGCCAGCAGCGCAGACAGGGGGCGCGACAATGAGCAGTTCTTC	CASSADRGRDNEQFF	TRBJ2-1	-	TRBV5-1	TRBD1
TGCGCCAGCAGCCGCGGACAGGGGATAAACACCATATATTTT	CASSRGQGINTIYF	TRBJ1-3	-	TRBV4-1	TRBD1
TGTGCCAGCAGCTTAGTCCGGGACACTGAAGCTTTCTTT	CASSLVRDTEAFF	TRBJ1-1	once	TRBV7-9	-
TGCGCCAGCAGCTTGGACAGGGGCACAGATACGCAGTATTTT	CASSLDRGTDTQYF	TRBJ2-3	-	TRBV5-1	-
TGTGCCAGTAGTCTTCGGACTAGCGGGGGGTCCTCCTACGAGCAGTACTTC	CASSLRTSGGSSYEQYF	TRBJ2-7	-	TRBV19	TRBD2
TGTGCCAGCCTCTGGGACAGGCGAACCGGGGAGCTGTTTTTT	CASLWDRRTGELFF	TRBJ2-2	few	TRBV6-1	TRBD1
TGCGCCAGCAGCCAAGGAGGTACGGAGACCCAGTACTTC	CASSQGGTETQYF	TRBJ2-5	-	TRBV4-1	-
TGTGCCAGTAGTATCGAAGGGACAAGGAACACTGAAGCTTTCTTT	CASSIEGTRNTEAFF	TRBJ1-1	once	TRBV19	-
TGTGCCAGCAGTGTATTCGGGGGGGCGAACACTGAAGCTTTCTTT	CASSVFGGANTEAFF	TRBJ1-1	-	TRBV6-1	-
TGTGCCAGCAGTGGGGGCACAGGGGCCCATTTAAACATTCAGTACTTC	CASSGGTGAHLNIQYF	TRBJ2-4	once	TRBV2	TRBD1
TGTGCCAGCAGCTCCGACAGGCCTCCATTTATTGAGCAGTACTTC	CASSSDRPPFIEQYF	TRBJ2-7	-	TRBV28	-
TGTGCCAGCAGCCGCGACAGGGCAACTAATGAAAAACTGTTTTTT	CASSRDRATNEKLFF	TRBJ1-4	-	TRBV6-6	TRBD1
TGTGCCAGCAGTTACTTAGGGGTAGGGACTGAAGCTTTCTTT	CASSYLGVGTEAFF	TRBJ1-1	-	TRBV6-5	-
TGTGCCAGCAGTTTAGAGTCGAACACTGAAGCTTTCTTT	CASSLESNTEAFF	TRBJ1-1	-	TRBV28	-
TGCGCCAGCAGCCCCAAACAGGCCCTTTTCGAGCAGTACTTC	CASSPKQALFEQYF	TRBJ2-7	-	TRBV5-1	-
TGTGCCAGCAGTTTACTCGGGGGTCTTAGGACTGAAGCTTTCTTT	CASSLLGGLRTEAFF	TRBJ1-1	-	TRBV7-8	-
TGTGCCTGGAGTGTACGGACCTGGGGCAGTGAAGCTTTCTTT	CAWSVRTWGSEAFF	TRBJ1-1	-	TRBV30	-
TGCGCCAGCAGCCAAGATCCCCACGGGAGCGAGCAGTACTTC	CASSQDPHGSEQYF	TRBJ2-7	-	TRBV4-1	-
TGTGCCAGCAACCCCGCGGGGGGCGGTCGGTATGAAAAACTGTTTTTT	CASNPAGGGRYEKLFF	TRBJ1-4	once	TRBV28	-
TGTGCCAGCAGCTTAGTGGGTAGCGGAGAGACCCAGTACTTC	CASSLVGSGETQYF	TRBJ2-5	-	TRBV7-3	-
TGTGCCAGCAGCTCTCCCTGGGGGGGGAAGGGGACTGAAGCTTTCTTT	CASSSPWGGKGTEAFF	TRBJ1-1	-	TRBV7-9	-
TGTGCCAGCTCACCTGAGCAGGGGAGACAGCCCCAGCATTTT	CASSPEQGRQPQHF	TRBJ1-5	-	TRBV18	-
TGTGCCAGCAGTGAAGTAGGACTAGCGGCAGATACGCAGTATTTT	CASSEVGLAADTQYF	TRBJ2-3	-	TRBV6-1	TRBD2
TGTGCCAGCATCTATGGGGCTCCCCTCCACTTT	CASIYGAPLHF	TRBJ1-6	-	TRBV6-5	-
TGTGCCAGTAGTATAGGAGGGACAGGGGGTTGGCCCCAGCATTTT	CASSIGGTGGWPQHF	TRBJ1-5	-	TRBV19	TRBD1
TGCGCCAGCAGCCAAGAACGCGGGGGGGCAGATACGCAGTATTTT	CASSQERGGADTQYF	TRBJ2-3	-	TRBV4-3	TRBD2
TGTGCCAGCAGTTTAGCGGGGGAAATCTACGAGCAGTACTTC	CASSLAGEIYEQYF	TRBJ2-7	-	TRBV28	TRBD2
TGTGCCAGCAACCGGGACAGAGGCACTGAAGCTTTCTTT	CASNRDRGTEAFF	TRBJ1-1	few	TRBV7-2	TRBD1
TGTGCCTGGAACCCCCGCTTTGGCAGGGGCTATGGCTACACCTTC	CAWNPRFGRGYGYTF	TRBJ1-2	-	TRBV30	-
TGTGCCAGCAGCTTAGGGCAGGATATGTCTTCCTATGGCTACACCTTC	CASSLGQDMSSYGYTF	TRBJ1-2	-	TRBV7-2	-
TGTGCCAGCACCGAACAGGGGAACACTGAAGCTTTCTTT	CASTEQGNTEAFF	TRBJ1-1	-	TRBV6-1	-
TGTGCCAGCAGCTTGGACAGGGGTTACGAAAAACTGTTTTTT	CASSLDRGYEKLFF	TRBJ1-4	-	TRBV5-4	TRBD1